These 11 T cell receptor beta chains were all obtained from the same sample, sequenced in a study of human CD8 memory T cell subsets. Researchers made TCR beta libraries via UMI-labeled 5' RACE. TCRdb reprocessed the 5' RACE reads and stores each CDR3 protein as one record, lacking DNA. The sample data list roughly 7,000 distinct CDR3 sequences. The specimen sequenced was CD8+ stem-like memory T cells (TSCM and TCM) sorted from PBMCs. Documented subset: stem-like memory CD8 T cells (TSTEM), CCR7+ PD-1- TIGIT-. The receptors shown here come from a human donor in good health.

This clonotype is medium-sized by frequency. The V and J genes are TRBV29-1 and TRBJ1-1; TCRdb's D call of TRBD1 is untestable without DNA. From germline, CDR1 is SQVTM and CDR2 ANQGSEA. This CDR3 region has 14 residues. The CDR3 loop reads CSAWTGDRNTEAFF.

This sequence joins TRBV19 and TRBJ1-5; the D call of TRBD1 rests on TCRdb alone, since no DNA is present to check it. This CDR3 comprises 13 residues. Germline V gene sequence: CDR1 LNHDA, CDR2 SQIVND (reference sequence). The chain's CDR3 is CASSYQGSQPQHF.

This clonotype is classed as medium-sized (0.01 to 0.1%) by frequency. The J gene is TRBJ1-1, the V gene TRBV6-1. The CDR3 is 12 residues long. CDR1 and CDR2 (germline): MNHNS, SASEGT. CDR3: CASRYGTTEAFF.

This CDR3 reads CASSQGLAGAVGELFF. The chain carries TRBV4-3 and TRBJ2-2; TCRdb indicates TRBD2, and absent DNA this call remains unverified. The CDR3 sequence is 16 residues long. The germline gives CDR1 LGHNA, CDR2 YSLEER.

The chain couples TRBV4-3 to TRBJ2-7. CDR1 and CDR2 from the germline V gene are LGHNA and YSLEER. The CDR3 totals 13 residues. CDR3 amino acids: CASSASISYEQYF.

By frequency, this clonotype registers medium-sized (0.01 to 0.1%). The rearrangement links TRBV20-1 to TRBJ1-3; the D call of TRBD1 rests on TCRdb alone, since no DNA is present to check it. Germline CDR1 reads DFQATT; CDR2 reads SNEGSKA (reference sequence). This CDR3 spans 16 amino acids. CDR3 loop: CSARGDWGGSGNTIYF.

According to its frequency, this clonotype is medium-sized. This chain connects TRBV28 to TRBJ2-7; the TCRdb D gene call, TRBD1, has no DNA to confirm it. This CDR3 has 12 residues. Germline loops: CDR1 MDHEN, CDR2 SYDVKM. CDR3 sequence: CASTGPSYEQYF.

V usage is TRBV25-1 and J usage is TRBJ1-4. Per germline, CDR1 MGHDK and CDR2 SYGVNS. CDR3 length equals 16 residues. The chain's CDR3 is CASSEDGGLDDEKLFF.

The V and J genes are TRBV30 and TRBJ1-2; TCRdb lists TRBD1, though no DNA is available to test this call. The CDR3 runs to 12 residues. In germline, CDR1 is GTSNPN, CDR2 SVGIG (reference sequence). The CDR3 region is CAWTLDSGGYTF. The full variable domain, in which reference TRBV30 and TRBJ1-2 provide the parts outside the CDR3, is SQTIHQWPATLVQPVGSPLSLECTVEGTSNPNLYWYRQAAGRGLQLLFYSVGIGQISSEVPQNLSASRPQDRQFILSSKKLLLSDSGFYLCAWTLDSGGYTFGSGTRLTVV.

The chain links TRBV7-9 to TRBJ2-7; TCRdb proposes TRBD2, but this gene call is untestable without DNA. Looked up from germline, CDR1 is SEHNR and CDR2 is FQNEAQ (reference sequence). The CDR3 consists of 17 residues. CDR3 sequence reads: CASSLGWEGPSSYEQYF.

The V gene is TRBV7-9, the J gene TRBJ1-6; TCRdb's assignment of TRBD1 cannot be checked, as there is no DNA. Germline V gene lookup returns CDR1 SEHNR and CDR2 FQNEAQ (reference sequence). CDR3 length: 13 amino acids. The CDR3 spells CASSPPSGDPLHF.